This T cell receptor beta chain is from a study of blood T cell repertoires in COVID-19. Profiled with immunoSEQ multiplex PCR; TCRdb holds only in-frame clones, not every one. Of about 200,000 clones listed, roughly 86% are singletons. Germline assignment: CDR1 LNHDA and CDR2 SQIVND (reference sequence). V lost 0 bases and J 5 bases, leaving 19 bases between the germline ends. The CDR3 is 17 amino acids. Sequenced input: peripheral blood. The J gene is TRBJ2-5, the V gene TRBV19; D might be TRBD2 (6 bases). This TCR was sampled from a man aged 18 to 30 with active or convalescent COVID-19. CDR3 sequence (DNA): TGTGCCAGTAGTATAGATCCTACTAGCAAGGGCAGGGAGACCCAGTACTTC. Protein: CASSIDPTSKGRETQYF.